The 5 T cell receptor beta chains listed next were all sequenced from one sample in a study of patients and donors after allogeneic stem cell transplantation. TCRdb fed the RT-PCR reads into MiXCR, producing one record per CDR3 protein. The sample has 920,000 or so distinct CDR3 sequences; approximately 19% are singletons. Sample: blood, either unsorted or a sorted T cell fraction (not recorded which). These receptors came from a human donor who was either an allogeneic HSCT recipient or a stem cell or donor lymphocyte infusion donor (not recorded which). It is not recorded whose cells these are; they may come from a transplant donor.

This clonotype was seen a handful of times. The gene calls are TRBV5-1 and TRBJ2-3; TRBD2 is a possible D gene (6 bases). V lost 5 bases to trimming and J lost 1 base, with 11 bases between them. The germline V gene encodes CDR1 SGHRS and CDR2 YFSETQ. The CDR3 is 14 amino acids. CDR3 DNA sequence: TGCGCCAGCAGTTCTAGCGATGGCACAGATACGCAGTATTTT. Its translation: CASSSSDGTDTQYF.

This clonotype was detected ten times or more. The gene calls are TRBV5-1 and TRBJ2-7; D remains unclear. The CDR3 totals 14 residues. Germline CDR1 SGHRS, CDR2 YFSETQ. V dropped 0 bases and J dropped 2 bases, with 9 bases sitting between them. In DNA, the CDR3 is TGCGCCAGCAGCTTGGAGGGATTAACCTACGAGCAGTACTTC. Its protein is CASSLEGLTYEQYF.

The rearrangement links TRBV2 to TRBJ2-1; no definite D call. The CDR3 length is 13 residues. Germline CDR1 SNHLY, CDR2 FYNNEI. Trimming took 2 bases from V and 6 from J, leaving 8 bases between them. The CDR3 DNA reads TGTGCCAGCAGTGAACGAACTTTCAATGAGCAGTTCTTC. Amino acid sequence: CASSERTFNEQFF.

This clonotype came up many times. The CDR3 sequence: CASSLGVVYEQYF. CDR3 sequence (DNA): TGTGCCAGCAGCCTAGGGGTGGTCTACGAGCAGTACTTC. V usage is TRBV3-1 and J usage is TRBJ2-7; possible D gene TRBD1, 5 bases. Looked up from germline, CDR1 is LGHDT and CDR2 is YNNKEL (reference sequence). The CDR3 extends over 13 amino acids. Trimming stripped 4 bases from V and 3 bases from J, with 10 bases between.

The chain employs TRBV3-1 and TRBJ2-3, with TRBD2 matching over 10 bases. Germline V gene data show CDR1 as LGHDT and CDR2 as YNNKEL (reference sequence). The CDR3 contains 16 residues. J lost 0 bases, V lost 3 bases, and 3 bases had no gene match. CDR3 protein: CASSQELAGSTDTQYF. The CDR3 DNA follows: TGTGCCAGCAGCCAGGAACTAGCGGGAAGCACAGATACGCAGTATTTT.